The 25 T cell receptor beta chains in this list originate from one sample, sequenced in a study of blood T cell repertoires in COVID-19. Profiled with immunoSEQ multiplex PCR; TCRdb holds only in-frame clones, not every one. Among tens of thousands of clones listed, roughly 88% were seen once. The specimen sequenced was peripheral blood. Receptors originate from a man in his 60s with acute or convalescent COVID-19.

This rearrangement joins TRBV19 to TRBJ1-5; D uncertain. The CDR3 contains 12 residues. Trimming shortened V by 6 bases and J by 9 bases, and 12 bases separated the two germline ends. Germline V gives CDR1 LNHDA, CDR2 SQIVND (reference sequence). CDR3 DNA sequence: TGTGCCAGTAGGGCCTCTCCACGGCCCCAGCATTTT. Protein product: CASRASPRPQHF.

The chain is built from TRBV5-1 and TRBJ2-1; possible D gene TRBD1, 5 bases. Germline V gene lookup returns CDR1 SGHRS and CDR2 YFSETQ. The CDR3 spans 14 residues. V was pared by 0 bases and J by 8 bases, with 12 bases between. The CDR3, as DNA: TGCGCCAGCAGCTTGGTCCAGGGCGGCGATGAGCAGTTCTTC. Encoded protein: CASSLVQGGDEQFF.

The J gene is TRBJ2-1, the V gene TRBV28, with D possibly TRBD1 on 6 matching bases. This CDR3 spans 16 amino acids. Germline V gene data show CDR1 as MDHEN and CDR2 as SYDVKM. V was cut by 2 bases and J by 0 bases, with 11 bases left in between. As DNA, the CDR3 is TGTGCCAGCAGTTTACCCCAAGGGGGCTCCTACAATGAGCAGTTCTTC. Protein: CASSLPQGGSYNEQFF.

This clone came up once. In DNA form, the CDR3 reads TGTGCCAGCAGCTCGACAGGGGAGGGTGAAAAACTGTTTTTT. Amino acids: CASSSTGEGEKLFF. The rearrangement joins TRBV5-4 to TRBJ1-4; 8 bases match TRBD1. Trimming at V came to 3 bases and at J to 7 bases, leaving 5 bases not matched to a gene. This CDR3 comprises 14 residues. Germline values: CDR1 SGHNT, CDR2 YYREEE (reference sequence). The full variable domain, in which reference TRBV5-4 and TRBJ1-4 provide the parts outside the CDR3, is ETGVTQSPTHLIKTRGQQVTLRCSSQSGHNTVSWYQQALGQGPQFIFQYYREEENGRGNFPPRFSGLQFPNYSSELNVNALELDDSALYLCASSSTGEGEKLFFGSGTQLSVL.

The chain employs TRBV5-4 and TRBJ2-2; a weak D match, TRBD2 (6 bases). Germline V lookup: CDR1 SGHNT, CDR2 YYREEE (reference sequence). The CDR3 loop spans 14 amino acids. Trimming left V 4 bases short and J 7 bases short, with 14 bases between. CDR3 DNA: TGTGCCAGCAGCCCGGGGGTCGTGGACGGGGAGCTGTTTTTT. Protein sequence: CASSPGVVDGELFF.

The V call is TRBV27, the J call TRBJ2-2; TRBD1 matches 12 bases. Germline assignment: CDR1 MNHEY and CDR2 SMNVEV (reference sequence). This CDR3 is built from 16 residues. J was trimmed by 7 bases and V by 5 bases; bases with no gene match: 8. The chain's CDR3 is CASSTTGTGGIGELFF. In DNA form, the CDR3 reads TGTGCCAGCAGTACGACCGGGACAGGGGGCATCGGGGAGCTGTTTTTT.

The genes are TRBV11-2 and TRBJ2-5; the match to TRBD2 covers 13 bases. From germline, CDR1 is SGHAT and CDR2 FQNNGV. The CDR3 runs to 19 residues. The V segment lost 1 base and the J segment 1 base; nucleotides outside the gene matches: 9. CDR3 loop: CASSLVLGLAGSGQETQYF. As DNA, the CDR3 is TGTGCCAGCAGCTTAGTACTGGGACTAGCGGGATCGGGCCAAGAGACCCAGTACTTC. Filled out from reference TRBV11-2 and TRBJ2-5, the complete variable domain reads EAGVAQSPRYKIIEKRQSVAFWCNPISGHATLYWYQQILGQGPKLLIQFQNNGVVDDSQLPKDRFSAERLKGVDSTLKIQPAKLEDSAVYLCASSLVLGLAGSGQETQYFGPGTRLLVL.

V and J are TRBV3-1 (or the pseudogene TRBV3-2) and TRBJ2-1, with unresolved D. V lost 2 bases and J 6 bases, leaving 2 bases between the germline ends. The CDR3 loop spans 11 amino acids. Germline V CDR1 and CDR2: LGHDT, YNNKEL (reference sequence). CDR3 in amino acids: CASSQLNEQFF. CDR3 bases: TGTGCCAGCAGCCAACTCAATGAGCAGTTCTTC.

This clone was found a few times. The chain combines TRBV27 with TRBJ1-2; unclear D gene. V lost 5 bases and J lost 6, with 10 bases in between. Germline CDR1 reads MNHEY; CDR2 reads SMNVEV (reference sequence). This CDR3 has 12 amino acids. CDR3 residues: CASSPGANGYTF. CDR3 DNA: TGTGCCAGCAGTCCGGGTGCGAATGGCTACACCTTC.

The genes are TRBV6-5 and TRBJ1-5; 7 bases map to TRBD1. The V gene's germline CDR1 is MNHEY and CDR2 SVGAGI. This CDR3 comprises 14 residues. Unmatched junction bases numbered 4, after V lost 5 bases and J lost 3 bases. DNA of the CDR3: TGTGCCAGCAGTCGGGACAGTAACAATCAGCCCCAGCATTTT. Amino acid sequence: CASSRDSNNQPQHF.

This clone has more than one count but fewer than ten. This rearrangement joins TRBV30 to TRBJ2-7, with 8 positions matching TRBD2. The V segment lost 3 bases and the J segment 2 bases; nucleotides outside the gene matches: 6. Looked up from germline, CDR1 is GTSNPN and CDR2 is SVGIG (reference sequence). The CDR3 has 14 amino acids. The CDR3 region is CAWRSGSRAYEQYF. The DNA for the CDR3 is TGTGCCTGGAGGAGCGGGAGCAGAGCCTACGAGCAGTACTTC.

V usage is TRBV25-1 and J usage is TRBJ1-1; 7 positions agree with TRBD1. Germline CDR1 MGHDK, CDR2 SYGVNS. J was trimmed by 3 bases and V by 7 bases; bases with no gene match: 8. The CDR3 consists of 14 residues. The CDR3 nucleotides are TGTGCCAGCACCGAGGGGACAGTATACACTGAAGCTTTCTTT. It translates to CASTEGTVYTEAFF.

The V and J genes are TRBV29-1 and TRBJ1-3; TRBD1 is a possible D gene (5 bases). Trimming left V 1 base short and J 2 bases short, with 9 bases between. Germline assignment: CDR1 SQVTM and CDR2 ANQGSEA. CDR3 length equals 14 residues. CDR3 protein: CSVEGTRAGNTIYF. DNA for the CDR3: TGCAGCGTTGAAGGGACACGAGCTGGAAACACCATATATTTT.

This clone was seen only once. The chain uses TRBV7-6 and TRBJ2-1, with TRBD2 identical over 9 bases. Germline V gene lookup returns CDR1 SGHVS and CDR2 FNYEAQ. The junction had 15 bases not matched to a gene; V was cut back by 5 bases and J by 10 bases. CDR3 size: 16 residues. The CDR3, as DNA: TGTGCCAGCAGCCATTTAGCGGGAGAGCTAACCACGGAGCAGTTCTTC. Translating it yields CASSHLAGELTTEQFF.

This clone was seen once. V and J are TRBV5-4 and TRBJ2-2; a weak D match, TRBD2 (6 bases). The germline gives CDR1 SGHNT, CDR2 YYREEE (reference sequence). Trimming pared 0 bases from V and 5 bases from J, leaving 11 bases between. The CDR3 loop spans 15 amino acids. The DNA of the CDR3 is TGTGCCAGCAGCTTGGTTGGGACTGAGACCGGGGAGCTGTTTTTT. Translation gives CASSLVGTETGELFF.

This chain uses TRBV4-1 with TRBJ2-3, with 10 bases lining up with TRBD1. The CDR3 consists of 17 residues. Trimming at V came to 1 base and at J to 0 bases, leaving 4 bases not matched to a gene. Germline CDR1 is MGHRA and CDR2 is YSYEKL. CDR3 nucleotides: TGCGCCAGCAGCCAAGGACAGGGGGCGTGGAGCACAGATACGCAGTATTTT. This sequence encodes CASSQGQGAWSTDTQYF.

This chain uses TRBV28 with TRBJ2-1, with 7 bases that match TRBD2. The CDR3 totals 16 residues. Germline V gene data show CDR1 as MDHEN and CDR2 as SYDVKM. J lost 2 bases, V lost 5 bases, and 9 bases had no gene match. In DNA form, the CDR3 reads TGTGCCAGCAGTGTGGAAGCGGGAAAGGCCTACAATGAGCAGTTCTTC. This codes for CASSVEAGKAYNEQFF.

J is TRBJ2-7 and V is TRBV27, with 11 bases that match TRBD2. V lost 8 bases to trimming and J lost 2 bases; unmatched junction nucleotides: 5. The CDR3 has 14 residues. Germline V lookup: CDR1 MNHEY, CDR2 SMNVEV (reference sequence). CDR3 in amino acids: CASGLAGGTYEQYF. As DNA, the CDR3 is TGTGCCAGCGGATTAGCGGGAGGGACCTACGAGCAGTACTTC.

The chain has TRBV24-1 and TRBJ2-1; 13 nucleotides agree with TRBD2. V lost 1 base to trimming and J lost 13 bases; unmatched junction nucleotides: 3. Germline V gives CDR1 KGHDR, CDR2 SFDVKD. There are 14 residues in the CDR3. The CDR3 DNA follows: TGTGCCACCAGTGATTTCACTAGCGGGAGGGGTCAGTTCTTC. The encoded protein is CATSDFTSGRGQFF.

The chain employs TRBV27 and TRBJ2-3, with 9 bases identical to TRBD2. The CDR3 has 16 amino acids. The germline V gene has CDR1 MNHEY and CDR2 SMNVEV (reference sequence). Unmatched junction bases numbered 8, after V lost 6 bases and J lost 1 base. CDR3: CASRKAGGGGTDTQYF. The CDR3 DNA follows: TGTGCCAGCAGAAAAGCGGGAGGTGGGGGCACAGATACGCAGTATTTT.

The chain carries TRBV28 and TRBJ1-2, with TRBD1 identical over 9 bases. Trimming cost V 11 bases and J 1 base; bases outside gene matches: 5. The CDR3 is made up of 13 amino acids. Germline V CDR1 and CDR2: MDHEN, SYDVKM. In nucleotides, the CDR3 is TGTGCCCTGCGGACAGGGGTTAACTATGGCTACACCTTC. Protein: CALRTGVNYGYTF.

The chain recombines TRBV18 with TRBJ1-2; D is ambiguous. This CDR3 region has 13 residues. The V and J ends lost 9 bases and 4 bases respectively, with 15 bases between them. CDR1 is KGHSH, CDR2 LQKENI, per germline. This CDR3 reads CASSPLALYGYTF. CDR3 bases: TGTGCCAGTTCTCCATTGGCCCTCTATGGCTACACCTTC.

The rearrangement joins TRBV2 to TRBJ2-1; 7 bases agree with TRBD1. V lost 11 bases to trimming and J lost 4 bases; unmatched junction nucleotides: 8. There are 13 residues in the CDR3. Germline V gene data show CDR1 as SNHLY and CDR2 as FYNNEI. The CDR3 region is CAGSRDRYNEQFF. The CDR3 DNA follows: TGTGCCGGTAGCAGGGACAGATACAATGAGCAGTTCTTC.

This sequence joins TRBV28 and TRBJ1-2; 7 bases agree with TRBD1. J lost 1 base, V lost 6 bases, and 8 bases had no gene match. CDR3 size: 15 residues. Germline CDR1 MDHEN, CDR2 SYDVKM. This CDR3 is CASRTHRGVNYGYTF. The CDR3 DNA follows: TGTGCCAGCAGAACCCACAGGGGCGTTAACTATGGCTACACCTTC.

The chain joins TRBV2 to TRBJ1-4; tentative D call: TRBD1 (6 bases). Germline-derived CDR1 and CDR2 are SNHLY and FYNNEI. This CDR3 contains 14 residues. Trimming cost V 6 bases and J 7 bases, with 15 bases left between them. As DNA, the CDR3 is TGTGCCAGCAGGGTTACAGGGTGGGGTGAAAAACTGTTTTTT. This translates into CASRVTGWGEKLFF.